The subject of this entry is one TCR beta chain. This clonotype occurred a few times. No cognate antigen has been identified for it. Base qualities are not recorded, but no much larger clone differs from it by a single base. The data belong to a study of response to subunit inactivated influenza vaccine (dated by TCRdb to about 2018). In the study overall: To follow how T cells responded to a trivalent subunit inactivated influenza vaccine, the researchers relied on deep quantitative profiling of the T cell receptor repertoire.

Library prep was done by RT-PCR. Instrument on record: Illumina HiSeq 2500. TCRdb took the public reads, trimmed them with fastp at Q25, ran MiXCR for clone calling and kept in-frame beta chains. Each CDR3 protein appears once, grouped with its most common genes and DNA. This sample has 450,000 to 600,000 distinct CDR3 sequences in its table, and 7.6% of those were observed once. The ten largest account for 13% of the sample. The CDR3 sequence holds 14 residues, the cysteine and phenylalanine included. CDR3 DNA only is kept here, 42 bases in frame from base 1. Here V drops 5 bases and J drops 3 bases, and the junction holds 4 bases not matched to any gene. Sequences SEHNR (CDR1) and FQNEAQ (CDR2) are obtained from the germline V gene (reference sequence). The full study reports these points: The authors suggested that each seasonal influenza vaccination may recruit only a limited number of new T cells.

The sample was PBMCs from blood, taken roughly 24 months after vaccination. The chain is assembled from TRBV7-9 and TRBJ2-3; 8 of the junction bases match TRBD2. This receptor was identified in a man between 50 and 75 years old who received an inactivated influenza vaccine. Donor details come from another sample of the same person, matched by shared clones. The DNA sequence reads TGTGCCAGCAGCAAAGCGGGAGCGACAGATACGCAGTATTTT. It translates as CASSKAGATDTQYF. Extended through the reference TRBV7-9 and TRBJ2-3 proteins, this CDR3 yields the full variable domain: DTGVSQNPRHKITKRGQNVTFRCDPISEHNRLYWYRQTLGQGPEFLTYFQNEAQLEKSRLLSDRFSAERPKGSFSTLEIQRTEQGDSAMYLCASSKAGATDTQYFGPGTRLTVL.